This T cell receptor (beta chain) was obtained from a study of T-cell memory formation after mild COVID-19. Study-level information: TCR clusters mostly belonged to single donors.

TCRdb redid the calling of the 5' RACE reads with MiXCR, one entry per CDR3 protein. The profile shows about 410,000 distinct CDR3 sequences, 20% to 25% of them singletons. General study points: Researchers found some responding clones in pre-infection memory, a sign that cross-reactive memory joined. Contracting clones, day 15 to 85, had balanced CD4/CD8, and later expanders favored CD4+.

Per germline, CDR1 SGHKS and CDR2 YYEKEE (reference sequence). V lost 4 bases and J lost 5; bases outside the gene matches: 8. The length of the CDR3 is 15 residues. Note on this clonotype: Its antigen is currently unknown.

The sequenced material came from PBMCs or a T cell subset sorted from them (not recorded which). The rearrangement links TRBV5-5 to TRBJ2-3; 9 nucleotides agree with TRBD2. The clonotype comes from an adult woman who had mild COVID-19 (a few samples of this study predate the infection). Cell type and time point are not known. The DNA for the CDR3 is TGTGCCAGCAGCAGTAGCGGGAGAGGTGGAGATACGCAGTATTTT. Its protein is CASSSSGRGGDTQYF.